This T cell receptor (beta chain) is from a study of T cell clones after liver transplantation. As for the study in general: Post-transplant blood was tracked for graft-donor-reactive T cell clones identified in a pre-transplant mixed lymphocyte reaction.

CD3+CD4+ and CD3+CD8+ cells were FACS-sorted from thawed unstimulated PBMCs. Notes on the study in general: Circulating graft-donor-reactive CD4 TCRbeta sequences fell significantly post-transplant in 5 of 8 subjects. These preliminary findings come from unstandardized post-transplant sampling times.

V was clipped by 5 bases and J by 1 base; unmatched bases: 8. The CDR3 sequence is 15 residues long. Looked up from germline, CDR1 is SGHVS and CDR2 is FNYEAQ. A remark on this clone: Its antigen is not identified.

The method was immunoSEQ multiplex PCR; TCRdb's version includes in-frame clones alone and lacks a portion of them. Here the sample spans some 13,000 clones, roughly 80% being singletons. Specimen: CD8+ T cells from blood, collected at the 22-month timepoint. The chain combines TRBV7-6 with TRBJ2-7; TRBD2 aligns across 7 bases. The clonotype originates from a human patient who received a liver transplant. A subset of T cells may come from the graft donor. CDR3 protein: CASSLKRDSSYEQYF. The CDR3 DNA sequence: TGTGCCAGCAGCCTAAAGCGGGACTCATCCTACGAGCAGTACTTC.